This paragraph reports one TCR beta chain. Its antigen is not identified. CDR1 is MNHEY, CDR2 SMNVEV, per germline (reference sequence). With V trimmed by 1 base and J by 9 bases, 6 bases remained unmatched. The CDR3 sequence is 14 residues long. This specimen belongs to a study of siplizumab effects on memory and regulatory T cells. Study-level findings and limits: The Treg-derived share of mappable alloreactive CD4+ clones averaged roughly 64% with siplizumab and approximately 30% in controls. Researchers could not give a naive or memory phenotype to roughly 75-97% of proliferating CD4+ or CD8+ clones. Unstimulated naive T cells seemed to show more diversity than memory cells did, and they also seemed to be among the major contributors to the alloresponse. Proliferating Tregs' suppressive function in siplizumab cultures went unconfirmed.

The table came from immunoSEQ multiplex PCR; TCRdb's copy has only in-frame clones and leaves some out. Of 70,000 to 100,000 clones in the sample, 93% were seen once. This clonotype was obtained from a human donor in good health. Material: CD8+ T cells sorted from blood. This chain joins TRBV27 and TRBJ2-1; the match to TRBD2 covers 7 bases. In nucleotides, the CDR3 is TGTGCCAGCAGTTTATTCCCGACTAGCACTGAGCAGTTCTTC. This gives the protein CASSLFPTSTEQFF.